This record looks at one TCR beta chain sequence and its context. This sample was included in a study of OX40 agonist ivuxolimab in advanced cancers. Study details: Three patients, one with hepatocellular carcinoma and two with cutaneous melanoma, responded partially.

At cycle 4 day 1, cycle 7 day 1, and baseline, blood was sampled. Sequencing used immunoSEQ multiplex PCR; TCRdb keeps in-frame clones, though not all of them. The sample consists of 80,000 or so clones, 80% to 95% of them appearing once. The CDR3 runs to 13 residues. Trimming left V 7 bases short and J 2 bases short, with 11 bases between. CDR1 and CDR2 from the germline V gene are WSHSY and SAAADI. The clonotype comes from an adult with an advanced solid tumor such as melanoma, head and neck, liver or kidney cancer. Specimen: CD4+ or CD8+ T cells sorted from blood, collected in a trial of the OX40 agonist ivuxolimab. The chain carries TRBV10-2 and TRBJ2-5; D unresolved. CDR3: CASTEALQETQYF. In DNA form, the CDR3 reads TGCGCCAGCACCGAAGCGCTTCAAGAGACCCAGTACTTC.